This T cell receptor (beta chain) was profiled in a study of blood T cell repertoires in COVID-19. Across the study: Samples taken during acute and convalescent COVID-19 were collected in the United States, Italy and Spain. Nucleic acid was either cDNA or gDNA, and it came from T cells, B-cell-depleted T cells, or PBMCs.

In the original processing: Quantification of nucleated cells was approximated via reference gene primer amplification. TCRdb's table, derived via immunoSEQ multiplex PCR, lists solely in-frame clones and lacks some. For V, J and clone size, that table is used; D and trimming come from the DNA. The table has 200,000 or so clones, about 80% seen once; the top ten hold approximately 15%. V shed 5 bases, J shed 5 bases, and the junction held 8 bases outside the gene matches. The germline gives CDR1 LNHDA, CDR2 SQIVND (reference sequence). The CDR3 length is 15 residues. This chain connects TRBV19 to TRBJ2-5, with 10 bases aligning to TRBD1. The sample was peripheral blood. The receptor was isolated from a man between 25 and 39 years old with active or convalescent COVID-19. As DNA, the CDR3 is TGTGCCAGTAGTCCGACAGGGGGCGGAACGGAGACCCAGTACTTC. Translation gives CASSPTGGGTETQYF.